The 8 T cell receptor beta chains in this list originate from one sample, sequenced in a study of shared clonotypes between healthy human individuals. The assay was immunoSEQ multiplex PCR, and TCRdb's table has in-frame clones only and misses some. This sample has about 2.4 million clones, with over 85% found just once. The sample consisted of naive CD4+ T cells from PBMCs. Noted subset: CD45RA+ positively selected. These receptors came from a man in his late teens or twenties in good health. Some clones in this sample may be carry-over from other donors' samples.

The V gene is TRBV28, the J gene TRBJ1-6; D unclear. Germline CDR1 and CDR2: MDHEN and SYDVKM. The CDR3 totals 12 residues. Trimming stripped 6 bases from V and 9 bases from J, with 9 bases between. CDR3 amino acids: CASSPSFSPLHF. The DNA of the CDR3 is TGTGCCAGCAGCCCTTCTTTTTCACCCCTCCACTTT. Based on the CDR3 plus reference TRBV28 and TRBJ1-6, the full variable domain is DVKVTQSSRYLVKRTGEKVFLECVQDMDHENMFWYRQDPGLGLRLIYFSYDVKMKEKGDIPEGYSVSREKKERFSLILESASTNQTSMYLCASSPSFSPLHFGNGTRLTVT.

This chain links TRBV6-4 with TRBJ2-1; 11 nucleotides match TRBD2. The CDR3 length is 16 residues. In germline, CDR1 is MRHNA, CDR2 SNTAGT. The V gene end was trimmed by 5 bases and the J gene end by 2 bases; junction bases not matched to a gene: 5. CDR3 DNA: TGTGCCAGCAGTCCTTCACTAGCGGGAGCCTACAATGAGCAGTTCTTC. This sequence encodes CASSPSLAGAYNEQFF.

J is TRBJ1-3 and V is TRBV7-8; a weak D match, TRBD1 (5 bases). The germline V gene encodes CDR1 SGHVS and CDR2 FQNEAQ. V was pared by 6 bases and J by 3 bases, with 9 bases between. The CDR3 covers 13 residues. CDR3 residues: CASRGDDGNTIYF. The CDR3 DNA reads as TGTGCCAGCAGGGGGGACGATGGAAACACCATATATTTT.

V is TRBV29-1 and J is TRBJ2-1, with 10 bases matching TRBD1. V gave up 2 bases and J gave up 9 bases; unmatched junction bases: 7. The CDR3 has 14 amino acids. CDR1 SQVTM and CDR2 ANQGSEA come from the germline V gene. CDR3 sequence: CSVEMDRGIGEQFF. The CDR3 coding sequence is TGCAGCGTTGAAATGGACAGGGGGATCGGTGAGCAGTTCTTC.

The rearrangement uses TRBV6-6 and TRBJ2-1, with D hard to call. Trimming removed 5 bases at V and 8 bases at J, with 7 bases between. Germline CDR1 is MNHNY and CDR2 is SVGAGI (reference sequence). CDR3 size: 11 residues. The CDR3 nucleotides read TGTGCCAGCAGTAGGACCGATGAGCAGTTCTTC. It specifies CASSRTDEQFF.

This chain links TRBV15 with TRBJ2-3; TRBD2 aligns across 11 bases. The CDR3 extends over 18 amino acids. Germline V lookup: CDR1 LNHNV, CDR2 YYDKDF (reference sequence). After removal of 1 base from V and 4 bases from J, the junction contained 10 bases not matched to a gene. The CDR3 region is CATSRGPLAGGVADTQYF. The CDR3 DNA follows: TGTGCCACCAGCAGAGGGCCCCTAGCGGGAGGAGTGGCAGATACGCAGTATTTT.

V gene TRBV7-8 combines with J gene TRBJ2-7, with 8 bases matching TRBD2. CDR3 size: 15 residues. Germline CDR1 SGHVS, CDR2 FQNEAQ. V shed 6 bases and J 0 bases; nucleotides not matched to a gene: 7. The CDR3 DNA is TGTGCCAGCAGGCGACTAGCGAGTTTCTCCTACGAGCAGTACTTC. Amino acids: CASRRLASFSYEQYF. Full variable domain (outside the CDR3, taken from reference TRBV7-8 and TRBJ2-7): GAGVSQSPRYKVAKRGQDVALRCDPISGHVSLFWYQQALGQGPEFLTYFQNEAQLDKSGLPSDRFFAERPEGSVSTLKIQRTQQEDSAVYLCASRRLASFSYEQYFGPGTRLTVT.

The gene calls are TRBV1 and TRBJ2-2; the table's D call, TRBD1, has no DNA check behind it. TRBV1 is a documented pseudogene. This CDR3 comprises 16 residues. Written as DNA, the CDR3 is TGCACCAGCAGCCCGCCGGGACAGGGCAACACCGGGGAGCTGTTTTTT. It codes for CTSSPPGQGNTGELFF.